This record concerns one T cell receptor beta chain sequence. Antigen unknown. Germline lookup yields CDR1 ENHRY and CDR2 SYGVKD. Trimming cost V 4 bases and J 1 base, with 3 bases left between them. This CDR3 is 12 amino acids long. Assay used: immunoSEQ multiplex PCR; TCRdb lists only in-frame clones, some missing. The table has over 100,000 clones, 85% to 95% seen once. This sample is drawn from a study of graft-versus-host responses after intestinal transplantation. About the study: Each recipient received a multivisceral, liver-intestinal, or isolated intestinal graft.

Overall study results and limits: Patients with graft-donor T cell macrochimerism had high graft-versus-host to host-versus-graft clonal ratios in allografts. Declining HvG levels early post-transplant were linked to peak circulating GvH clone levels. Investigators detected GvH clones in recipient marrow, with some emerging earlier in ileum or blood.

This sequence was found in a human donor who received an intestinal transplant. The V call is TRBV10-3, the J call TRBJ2-3; D uncertain. The specimen was unstimulated CD4+ T cells sorted from spleen or lymph node cells, collected before intestinal transplant. The CDR3 nucleotides are TGTGCCATCAGTGCGGGCACAGATACGCAGTATTTT. Protein: CAISAGTDTQYF.